The entry below gives a single T cell receptor (beta chain) sequence along with its context. This entry belongs to a study of blood T cell repertoires in COVID-19. The wider study: The samples span acute and convalescent COVID-19 from the United States, Italy and Spain. The analysed material was cDNA or gDNA that came from T cells, B-cell-depleted T cells, or PBMCs.

Per the authors' pipeline: Reference gene primer amplification gave estimated nucleated cell counts. Libraries were prepared by immunoSEQ multiplex PCR; TCRdb keeps only in-frame clonotypes and omits some of them. Clonal size and the V and J genes are those of that table, whereas D and trimming came from the DNA. The table has 60,000 to 65,000 clones, 90% seen once. Input material: peripheral blood. The TCR was taken from a human donor with active COVID-19. The donor label of this sample is uncertain.

For the CDR3, the DNA is TGTGCCAGCAGTCCCTCGGGACAGGGGAATTCACCCCTCCACTTT. Translated, it gives CASSPSGQGNSPLHF. V gene TRBV27 combines with J gene TRBJ1-6, with 10 bases lining up with TRBD1. CDR3 size: 15 residues. CDR1 MNHEY and CDR2 SMNVEV come from the germline V gene (reference sequence). With V trimmed by 5 bases and J by 7 bases, 5 bases remained unmatched.